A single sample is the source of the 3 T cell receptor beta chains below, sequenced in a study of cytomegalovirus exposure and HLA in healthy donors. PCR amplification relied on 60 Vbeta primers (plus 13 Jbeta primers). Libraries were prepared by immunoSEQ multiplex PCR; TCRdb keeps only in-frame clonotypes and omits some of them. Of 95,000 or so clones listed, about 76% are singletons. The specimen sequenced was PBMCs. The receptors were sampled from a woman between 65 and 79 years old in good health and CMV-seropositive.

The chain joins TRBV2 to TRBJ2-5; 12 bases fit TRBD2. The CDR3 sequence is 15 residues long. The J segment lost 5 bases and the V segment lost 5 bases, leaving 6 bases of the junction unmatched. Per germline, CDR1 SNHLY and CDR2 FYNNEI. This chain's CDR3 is CASSRTSGTEETQYF. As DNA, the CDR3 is TGTGCCAGCAGTCGGACTAGCGGGACTGAGGAGACCCAGTACTTC.

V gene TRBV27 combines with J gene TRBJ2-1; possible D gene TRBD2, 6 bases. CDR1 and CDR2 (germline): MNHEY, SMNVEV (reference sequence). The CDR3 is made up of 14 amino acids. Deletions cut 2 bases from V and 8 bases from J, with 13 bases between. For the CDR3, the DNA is TGTGCCAGCAGTTTAGGGCTAGCGCATGATGAGCAGTTCTTC. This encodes CASSLGLAHDEQFF.

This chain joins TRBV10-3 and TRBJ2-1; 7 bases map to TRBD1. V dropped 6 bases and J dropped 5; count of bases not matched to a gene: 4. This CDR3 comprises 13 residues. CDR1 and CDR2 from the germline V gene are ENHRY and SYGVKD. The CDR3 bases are TGTGCCATCAGGACAGGGACGAACAATGAGCAGTTCTTC. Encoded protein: CAIRTGTNNEQFF.